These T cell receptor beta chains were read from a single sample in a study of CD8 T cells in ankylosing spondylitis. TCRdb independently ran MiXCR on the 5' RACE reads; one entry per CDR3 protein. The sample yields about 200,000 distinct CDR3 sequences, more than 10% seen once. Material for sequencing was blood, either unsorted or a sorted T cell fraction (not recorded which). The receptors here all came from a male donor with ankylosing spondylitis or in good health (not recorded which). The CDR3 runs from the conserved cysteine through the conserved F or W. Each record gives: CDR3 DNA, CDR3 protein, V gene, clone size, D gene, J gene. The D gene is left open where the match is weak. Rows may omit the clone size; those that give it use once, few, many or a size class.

cdr3_nt: TGTGCCAGCAGTCCGTCGACCTTCTCCTACAATGAGCAGTTCTTC
cdr3_aa: CASSPSTFSYNEQFF
v_call: TRBV27
clone_size: .
d_call: .
j_call: TRBJ2-1

cdr3_nt: TGCAGCGTAAACGGATGGCAGGGAGAAGAGACCCAGTACTTC
cdr3_aa: CSVNGWQGEETQYF
v_call: TRBV29-1
clone_size: few
d_call: .
j_call: TRBJ2-5

cdr3_nt: TGTGCCAGCAGCTTGGGCCCGGGGTTAGATACGCAGTATTTT
cdr3_aa: CASSLGPGLDTQYF
v_call: TRBV7-6
clone_size: .
d_call: .
j_call: TRBJ2-3

cdr3_nt: TGTGCCAGCAGCCAAGAGGAGGGGGTTCGAGAGGAGCAGTACTTC
cdr3_aa: CASSQEEGVREEQYF
v_call: TRBV14
clone_size: .
d_call: .
j_call: TRBJ2-7

cdr3_nt: TGTGCCAGCAGTTTACAGCCCACACCGGGCATTGAGCAGTTCTTC
cdr3_aa: CASSLQPTPGIEQFF
v_call: TRBV27
clone_size: few
d_call: .
j_call: TRBJ2-1

cdr3_nt: TGCGCCAGCAGCTTGGTTTGGGATTGGGGCACTGAAGCTTTCTTT
cdr3_aa: CASSLVWDWGTEAFF
v_call: TRBV5-1
clone_size: few
d_call: .
j_call: TRBJ1-1

cdr3_nt: TGCAGTGCTAGTCCTACTTGGGGGACCCAGTACTTC
cdr3_aa: CSASPTWGTQYF
v_call: TRBV20-1
clone_size: .
d_call: .
j_call: TRBJ2-5

cdr3_nt: TGCAGTGCTAAAACCCCAGGGGATTGGACTGAAGCTTTCTTT
cdr3_aa: CSAKTPGDWTEAFF
v_call: TRBV20-1
clone_size: .
d_call: .
j_call: TRBJ1-1

cdr3_nt: TGTGCCAGCAGTCTATCCGGGGCAAGCACAGATACGCAGTATTTT
cdr3_aa: CASSLSGASTDTQYF
v_call: TRBV27
clone_size: few
d_call: .
j_call: TRBJ2-3

cdr3_nt: TGTGCCAGTAGTATGGGAAGCGGGGCCTATGGCTACACCTTC
cdr3_aa: CASSMGSGAYGYTF
v_call: TRBV19
clone_size: .
d_call: .
j_call: TRBJ1-2

cdr3_nt: TGCAGTGCTAGAGATACGGGACTAGCGGTTACCTACGAGCAGTACTTC
cdr3_aa: CSARDTGLAVTYEQYF
v_call: TRBV20-1
clone_size: .
d_call: TRBD2
j_call: TRBJ2-7

cdr3_nt: TGTGCCACCAGCAGATTACGGGGCTCTGGGGCCAACGTCCTGACTTTC
cdr3_aa: CATSRLRGSGANVLTF
v_call: TRBV15
clone_size: .
d_call: .
j_call: TRBJ2-6

cdr3_nt: TGTGCCAGCTCACCATCCCCCGAGACTAGCGGGAGCCCCTACAATGAGCAGTTCTTC
cdr3_aa: CASSPSPETSGSPYNEQFF
v_call: TRBV18
clone_size: .
d_call: TRBD2
j_call: TRBJ2-1

cdr3_nt: TGTGCCAGCAGCTCTCCGGGACTAGGGCTCAATGAGCAGTTCTTC
cdr3_aa: CASSSPGLGLNEQFF
v_call: TRBV6-2/TRBV6-3
clone_size: few
d_call: TRBD2
j_call: TRBJ2-1

cdr3_nt: TGTGCCAGCGGAAGTCAAACGAACACTGAAGCTTTCTTT
cdr3_aa: CASGSQTNTEAFF
v_call: TRBV6-1
clone_size: few
d_call: .
j_call: TRBJ1-1

cdr3_nt: TGTGCCAGTAACCCCCGGACGGAGACCTATCTTATGAACACTGAAGCTTTCTTT
cdr3_aa: CASNPRTETYLMNTEAFF
v_call: TRBV19
clone_size: .
d_call: .
j_call: TRBJ1-1

cdr3_nt: TGCGCCAGCAGCTTGGATGGGACAGGACTATACGAGCAGTACTTC
cdr3_aa: CASSLDGTGLYEQYF
v_call: TRBV5-1
clone_size: .
d_call: TRBD1
j_call: TRBJ2-7

cdr3_nt: TGTGCCAGCAGTTACGGGGGTCCGGGCACTGAAGCTTTCTTT
cdr3_aa: CASSYGGPGTEAFF
v_call: TRBV6-2/TRBV6-3
clone_size: .
d_call: .
j_call: TRBJ1-1

cdr3_nt: TGTGCCAGCAGCTTTGGGGAGAGGGACATTCAGTACTTC
cdr3_aa: CASSFGERDIQYF
v_call: TRBV5-5
clone_size: few
d_call: .
j_call: TRBJ2-4

cdr3_nt: TGTGCCAGCAGCAAGGGACTAGCGGGGGGGCCGGCCTACAATGAGCAGTTCTTC
cdr3_aa: CASSKGLAGGPAYNEQFF
v_call: TRBV11-2
clone_size: many
d_call: TRBD2
j_call: TRBJ2-1

cdr3_nt: TGTGCCAGCAGTGACCTCGCAGATACGCAGTATTTT
cdr3_aa: CASSDLADTQYF
v_call: TRBV6-1
clone_size: many
d_call: .
j_call: TRBJ2-3

cdr3_nt: TGTGCCAGCAGCTCCACCTCTAGCGGGAGTTCCTACGAGCAGTACTTC
cdr3_aa: CASSSTSSGSSYEQYF
v_call: TRBV7-9
clone_size: many
d_call: TRBD2
j_call: TRBJ2-7

cdr3_nt: TGCAGTGCAGGACGAGCACGAGGAATCTCCTACGAGCAGTACTTC
cdr3_aa: CSAGRARGISYEQYF
v_call: TRBV20-1
clone_size: few
d_call: .
j_call: TRBJ2-7

cdr3_nt: TGTGCTAGTGGTTTGGTAAGCCGGGTGGAGGAGCAGTACTTC
cdr3_aa: CASGLVSRVEEQYF
v_call: TRBV12-5
clone_size: .
d_call: .
j_call: TRBJ2-7